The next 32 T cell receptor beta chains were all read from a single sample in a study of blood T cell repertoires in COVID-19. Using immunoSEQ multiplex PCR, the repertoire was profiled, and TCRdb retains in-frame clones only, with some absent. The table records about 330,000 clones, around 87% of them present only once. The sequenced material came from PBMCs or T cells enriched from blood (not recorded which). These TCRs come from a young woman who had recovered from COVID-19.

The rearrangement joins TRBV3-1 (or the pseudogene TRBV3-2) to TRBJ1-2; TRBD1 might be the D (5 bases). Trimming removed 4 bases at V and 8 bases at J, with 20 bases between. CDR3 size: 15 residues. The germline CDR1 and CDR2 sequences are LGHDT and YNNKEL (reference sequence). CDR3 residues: CASSLSSGGAAGYTF. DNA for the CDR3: TGTGCCAGCAGCCTCTCGAGTGGAGGGGCTGCGGGCTACACCTTC.

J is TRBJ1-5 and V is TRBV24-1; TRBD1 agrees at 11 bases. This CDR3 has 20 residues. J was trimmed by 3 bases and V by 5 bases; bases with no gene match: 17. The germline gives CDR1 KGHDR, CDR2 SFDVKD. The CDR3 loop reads CATSAYKDRTGGLDNQPQHF. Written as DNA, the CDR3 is TGTGCCACCAGTGCATATAAAGATAGGACAGGGGGCTTGGACAATCAGCCCCAGCATTTT.

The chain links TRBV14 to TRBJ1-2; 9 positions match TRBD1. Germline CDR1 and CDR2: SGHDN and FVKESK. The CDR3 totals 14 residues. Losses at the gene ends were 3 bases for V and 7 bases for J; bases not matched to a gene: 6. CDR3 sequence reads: CASSQTQGAPGYTF. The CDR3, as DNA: TGTGCCAGCAGCCAGACACAGGGGGCGCCTGGCTACACCTTC.

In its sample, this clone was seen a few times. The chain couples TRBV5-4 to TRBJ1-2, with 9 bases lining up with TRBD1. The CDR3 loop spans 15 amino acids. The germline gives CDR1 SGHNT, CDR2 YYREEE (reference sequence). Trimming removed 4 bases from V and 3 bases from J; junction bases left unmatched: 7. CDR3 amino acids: CASSPAWTGDYGYTF. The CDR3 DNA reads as TGTGCCAGCAGCCCTGCCTGGACAGGGGACTATGGCTACACCTTC.

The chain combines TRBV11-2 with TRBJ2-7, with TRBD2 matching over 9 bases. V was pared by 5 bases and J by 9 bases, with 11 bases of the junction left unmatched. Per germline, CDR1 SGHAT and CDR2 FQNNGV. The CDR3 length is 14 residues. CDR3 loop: CASSVDGGGEAQYF. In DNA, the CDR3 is TGTGCCAGCAGCGTCGACGGCGGGGGGGAAGCGCAGTACTTC.

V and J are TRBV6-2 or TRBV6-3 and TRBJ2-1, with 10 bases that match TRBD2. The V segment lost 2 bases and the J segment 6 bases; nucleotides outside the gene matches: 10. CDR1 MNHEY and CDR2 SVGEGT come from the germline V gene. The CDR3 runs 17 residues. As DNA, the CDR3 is TGTGCCAGCAGTTACAGGGCTAGCGGGGGTCCTATCAATGAGCAGTTCTTC. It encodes CASSYRASGGPINEQFF.

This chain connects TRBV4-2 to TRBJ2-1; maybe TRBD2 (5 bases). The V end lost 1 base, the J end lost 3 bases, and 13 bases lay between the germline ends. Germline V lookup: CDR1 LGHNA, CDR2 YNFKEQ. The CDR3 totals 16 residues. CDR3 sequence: CASSQVVPGGYNEQFF. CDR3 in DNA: TGTGCCAGCAGCCAAGTGGTTCCAGGAGGCTACAATGAGCAGTTCTTC.

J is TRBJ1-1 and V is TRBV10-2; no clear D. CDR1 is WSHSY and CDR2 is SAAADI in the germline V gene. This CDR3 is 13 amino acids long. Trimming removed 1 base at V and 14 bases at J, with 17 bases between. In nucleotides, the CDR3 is TGCGCCAGCAGTGAGTACCCTACGGTGATAGCGTTCTTT. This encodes CASSEYPTVIAFF.

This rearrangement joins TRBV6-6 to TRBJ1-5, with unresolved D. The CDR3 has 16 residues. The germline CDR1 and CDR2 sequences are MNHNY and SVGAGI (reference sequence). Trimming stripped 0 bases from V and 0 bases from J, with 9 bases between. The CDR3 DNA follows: TGTGCCAGCAGTTACTCCAATCGGGATAGCAATCAGCCCCAGCATTTT. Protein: CASSYSNRDSNQPQHF.

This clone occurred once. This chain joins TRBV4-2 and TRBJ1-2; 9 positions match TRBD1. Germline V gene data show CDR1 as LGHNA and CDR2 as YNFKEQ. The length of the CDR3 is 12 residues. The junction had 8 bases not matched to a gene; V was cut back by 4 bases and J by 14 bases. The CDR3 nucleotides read TGTGCCAGCAGCCTTTTGGACAGGGGCCAGACCTTC. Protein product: CASSLLDRGQTF.

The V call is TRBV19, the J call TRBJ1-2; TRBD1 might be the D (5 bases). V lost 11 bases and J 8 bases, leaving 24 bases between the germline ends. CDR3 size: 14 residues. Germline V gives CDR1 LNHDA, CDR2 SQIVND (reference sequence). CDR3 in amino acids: CASVGGSGSGGYTF. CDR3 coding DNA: TGTGCCTCGGTCGGGGGGAGCGGTTCGGGCGGCTACACCTTC.

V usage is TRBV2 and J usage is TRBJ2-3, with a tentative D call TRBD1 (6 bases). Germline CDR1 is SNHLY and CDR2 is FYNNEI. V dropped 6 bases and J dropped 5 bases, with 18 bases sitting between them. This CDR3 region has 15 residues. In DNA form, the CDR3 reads TGTGCCAGCAGGCCTCGACCCCTAGGGGGAGATACGCAGTATTTT. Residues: CASRPRPLGGDTQYF.

CDR3 bases: TGTGCCAGCAGTGGGGACACCGGGACTAGCGGGGGATATGAGCAGTTCTTC. Its protein is CASSGDTGTSGGYEQFF. V usage is TRBV27 and J usage is TRBJ2-1; 14 bases align to TRBD2. CDR1 and CDR2 (germline): MNHEY, SMNVEV (reference sequence). The J segment lost 8 bases and the V segment lost 5 bases, leaving 11 bases of the junction unmatched. The length of the CDR3 is 17 residues.

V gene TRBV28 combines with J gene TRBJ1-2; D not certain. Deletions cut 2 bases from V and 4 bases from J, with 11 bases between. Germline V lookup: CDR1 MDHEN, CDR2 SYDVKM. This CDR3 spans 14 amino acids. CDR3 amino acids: CASSLEQPFYGYTF. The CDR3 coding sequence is TGTGCCAGCAGTTTAGAACAGCCATTCTATGGCTACACCTTC.

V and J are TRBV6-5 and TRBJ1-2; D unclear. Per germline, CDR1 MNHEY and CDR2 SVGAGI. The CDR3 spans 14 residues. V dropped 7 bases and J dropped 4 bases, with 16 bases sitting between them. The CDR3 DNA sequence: TGTGCCAGCACTCCCGTCCAGAACCTCTATGGCTACACCTTC. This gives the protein CASTPVQNLYGYTF.

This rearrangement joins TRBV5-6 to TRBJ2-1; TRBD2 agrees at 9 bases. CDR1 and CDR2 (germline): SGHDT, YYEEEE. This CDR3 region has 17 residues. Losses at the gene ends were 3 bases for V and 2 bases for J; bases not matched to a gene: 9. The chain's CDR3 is CASSWGASGEAYNEQFF. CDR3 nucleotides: TGTGCCAGCAGCTGGGGGGCTAGCGGGGAGGCCTACAATGAGCAGTTCTTC.

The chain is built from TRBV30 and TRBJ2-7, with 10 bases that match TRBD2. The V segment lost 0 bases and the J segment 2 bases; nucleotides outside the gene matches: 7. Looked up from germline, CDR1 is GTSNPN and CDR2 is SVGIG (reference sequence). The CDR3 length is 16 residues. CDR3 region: CAWSVPRSGGTYEQYF. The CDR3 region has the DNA TGTGCCTGGAGTGTACCGCGTAGCGGGGGGACCTACGAGCAGTACTTC.

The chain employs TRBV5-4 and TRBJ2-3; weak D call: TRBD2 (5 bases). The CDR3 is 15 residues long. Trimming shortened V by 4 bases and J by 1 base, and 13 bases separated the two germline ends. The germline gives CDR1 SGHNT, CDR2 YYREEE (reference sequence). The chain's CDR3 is CASSRGSSGTDTQYF. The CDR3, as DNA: TGTGCCAGCAGCCGAGGGAGCTCTGGCACAGATACGCAGTATTTT.

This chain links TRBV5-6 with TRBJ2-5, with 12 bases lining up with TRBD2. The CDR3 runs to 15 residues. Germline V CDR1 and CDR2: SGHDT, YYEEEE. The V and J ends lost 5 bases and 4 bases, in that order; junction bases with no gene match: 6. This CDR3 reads CASRVLAGGLETQYF. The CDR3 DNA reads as TGTGCCAGCAGGGTCCTAGCGGGGGGGCTAGAGACCCAGTACTTC.

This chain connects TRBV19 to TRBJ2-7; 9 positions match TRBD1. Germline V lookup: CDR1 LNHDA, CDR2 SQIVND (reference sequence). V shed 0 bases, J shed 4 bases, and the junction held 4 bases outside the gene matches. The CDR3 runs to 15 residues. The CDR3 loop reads CASSIEHRGLYEQYF. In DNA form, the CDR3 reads TGTGCCAGTAGTATAGAGCACAGGGGGCTGTACGAGCAGTACTTC.

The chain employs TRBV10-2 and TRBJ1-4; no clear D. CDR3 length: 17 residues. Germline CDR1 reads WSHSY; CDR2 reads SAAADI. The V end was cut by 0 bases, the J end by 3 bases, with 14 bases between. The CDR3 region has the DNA TGCGCCAGCAGTGAGTCGATCACGTGGCAACCTAATGAAAAACTGTTTTTT. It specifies CASSESITWQPNEKLFF.

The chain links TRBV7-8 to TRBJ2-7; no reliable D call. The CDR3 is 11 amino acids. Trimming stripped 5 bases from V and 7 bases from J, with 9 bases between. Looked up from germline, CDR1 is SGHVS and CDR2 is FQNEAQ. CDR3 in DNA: TGTGCCAGCAGCCGCTTCCGGGAGCAGTACTTC. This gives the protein CASSRFREQYF.

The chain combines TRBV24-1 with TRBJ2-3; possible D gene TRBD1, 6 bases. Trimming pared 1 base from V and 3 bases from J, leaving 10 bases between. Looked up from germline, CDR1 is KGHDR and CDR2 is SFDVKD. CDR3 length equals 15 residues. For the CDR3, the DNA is TGTGCCACCAGTGATTTTAACAGGGCGACAGATACGCAGTATTTT. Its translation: CATSDFNRATDTQYF.

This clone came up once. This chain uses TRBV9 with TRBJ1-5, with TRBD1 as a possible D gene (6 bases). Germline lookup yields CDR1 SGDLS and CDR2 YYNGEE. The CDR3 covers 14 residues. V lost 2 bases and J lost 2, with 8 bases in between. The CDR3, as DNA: TGTGCCAGCAGCGTGGGACAAGGCAATCAGCCCCAGCATTTT. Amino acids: CASSVGQGNQPQHF.

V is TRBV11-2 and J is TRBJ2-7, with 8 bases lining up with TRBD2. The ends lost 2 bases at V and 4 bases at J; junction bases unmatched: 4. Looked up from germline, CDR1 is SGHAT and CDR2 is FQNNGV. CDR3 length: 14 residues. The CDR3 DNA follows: TGTGCCAGCAGCTTAAGCGGGGGTGGGTACGAGCAGTACTTC. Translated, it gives CASSLSGGGYEQYF.

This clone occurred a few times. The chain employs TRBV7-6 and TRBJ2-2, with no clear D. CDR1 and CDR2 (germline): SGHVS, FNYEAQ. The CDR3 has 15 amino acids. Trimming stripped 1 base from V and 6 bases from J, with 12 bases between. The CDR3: CASSLVQPGPGELFF. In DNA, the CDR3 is TGTGCCAGCAGCTTAGTTCAACCGGGTCCCGGGGAGCTGTTTTTT. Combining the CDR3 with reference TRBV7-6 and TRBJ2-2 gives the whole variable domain GAGVSQSPRYKVTKRGQDVALRCDPISGHVSLYWYRQALGQGPEFLTYFNYEAQQDKSGLPNDRFSAERPEGSISTLTIQRTEQRDSAMYRCASSLVQPGPGELFFGEGSRLTVL.

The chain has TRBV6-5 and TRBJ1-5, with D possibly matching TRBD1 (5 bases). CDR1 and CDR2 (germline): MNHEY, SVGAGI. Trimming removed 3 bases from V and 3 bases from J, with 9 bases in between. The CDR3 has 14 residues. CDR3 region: CASSYQGSNQPQHF. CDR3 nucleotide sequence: TGTGCCAGCAGTTATCAGGGTTCCAATCAGCCCCAGCATTTT.

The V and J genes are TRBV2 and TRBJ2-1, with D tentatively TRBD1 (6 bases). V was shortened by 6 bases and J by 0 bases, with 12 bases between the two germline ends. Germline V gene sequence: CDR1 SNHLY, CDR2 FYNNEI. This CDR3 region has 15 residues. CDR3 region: CASSRDTSSYNEQFF. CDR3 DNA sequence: TGTGCCAGCAGCAGGGACACCAGCTCCTACAATGAGCAGTTCTTC.

The CDR3 nucleotides read TGTGCCAGCAGCCCGGACACCTCGAAAGGCTACACCTTC. It translates to CASSPDTSKGYTF. The gene calls are TRBV5-4 and TRBJ1-2; possible D gene TRBD1, 5 bases. The ends were cut back, 4 bases at V and 8 bases at J, with 15 bases in the middle. CDR1 and CDR2 from the germline V gene are SGHNT and YYREEE (reference sequence). The length of the CDR3 is 13 residues.

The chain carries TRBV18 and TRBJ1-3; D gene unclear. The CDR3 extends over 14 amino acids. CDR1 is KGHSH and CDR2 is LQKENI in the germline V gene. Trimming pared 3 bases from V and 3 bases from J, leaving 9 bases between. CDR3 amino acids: CASSPQANGNTIYF. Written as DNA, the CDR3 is TGTGCCAGCTCACCTCAGGCCAATGGAAACACCATATATTTT.

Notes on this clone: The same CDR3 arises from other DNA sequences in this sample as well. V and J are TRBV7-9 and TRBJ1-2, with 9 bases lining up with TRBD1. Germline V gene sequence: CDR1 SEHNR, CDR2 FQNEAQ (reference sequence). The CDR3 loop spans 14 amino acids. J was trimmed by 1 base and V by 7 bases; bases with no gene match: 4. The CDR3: CASTRDRDNYGYTF. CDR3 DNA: TGTGCCAGCACCCGGGACAGGGATAACTATGGCTACACCTTC.

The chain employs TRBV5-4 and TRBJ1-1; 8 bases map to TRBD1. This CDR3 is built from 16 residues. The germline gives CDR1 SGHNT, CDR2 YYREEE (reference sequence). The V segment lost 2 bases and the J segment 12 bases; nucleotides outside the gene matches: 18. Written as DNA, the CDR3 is TGTGCCAGCAGCTTAAACAGGGGGTTGGGTTTGGTTGATACTTTCTTT. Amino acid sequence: CASSLNRGLGLVDTFF.